Presented here are 32 T cell receptor beta chains from one specimen sequenced in a study of T cells in Graves' hyperthyroidism and ophthalmopathy. It was RNA transcripts that yielded the amplified TCR beta CDR3 regions. The TCR CDR3 was amplified in a first-round RT-PCR using the HTBI primer set. TCRdb processed the multiplex PCR reads anew with MiXCR; each CDR3 protein has one entry. The profile shows approximately 620,000 distinct CDR3 sequences, approximately 16% of them singletons. The material sequenced was blood. The receptors were sampled from a woman aged 40 to 50 with Graves' ophthalmopathy.

This clonotype was found many times. The J gene is TRBJ2-7, the V gene TRBV28, with 11 bases that match TRBD1. The CDR3 loop spans 15 amino acids. The J segment lost 2 bases and the V segment lost 6 bases, leaving 6 bases of the junction unmatched. Looked up from germline, CDR1 is MDHEN and CDR2 is SYDVKM. DNA of the CDR3: TGTGCCAGCAGCCCCGGGACAGGGGGGCCCTACGAGCAGTACTTC. Its translation: CASSPGTGGPYEQYF.

This clonotype showed up many times. The chain links TRBV2 to TRBJ1-1; D might be TRBD1 (5 bases). The ends were cut back, 11 bases at V and 5 bases at J, with 21 bases in the middle. The V gene's germline CDR1 is SNHLY and CDR2 FYNNEI. The CDR3 length is 14 residues. CDR3 coding DNA: TGTGCCTGTACCTTTTGGGGGGGAAGGACTGAAGCTTTCTTT. It yields the protein CACTFWGGRTEAFF.

This clonotype was picked up many times. V usage is TRBV29-1 and J usage is TRBJ1-1; D might be TRBD1 (5 bases). The germline CDR1 and CDR2 sequences are SQVTM and ANQGSEA. CDR3 length equals 17 residues. V lost 0 bases, J lost 0 bases, and 17 bases lay in between. CDR3 sequence: CSVEDALGGVMNTEAFF. The CDR3 nucleotides are TGCAGCGTTGAAGACGCCTTGGGGGGAGTGATGAACACTGAAGCTTTCTTT.

Turning to this clonotype: A read error is possible here, since a much larger clone lies one base away. V usage is TRBV7-6 and J usage is TRBJ2-1; D remains ambiguous. TRBJ2-7 explains the end of the DNA better; the J call may be wrong. The CDR3 runs to 15 residues. CDR1 is SGHVS, CDR2 FNYEAQ, per germline. CDR3 DNA sequence: TGTGCCAGCAGCTTAGGGCAGTTCTCCTACAATGAGCAGTACTTC. Its translation is CASSLGQFSYNEQYF.

In this sample, this clonotype turned up a few times. The chain combines TRBV5-1 with TRBJ2-1; 8 bases fit TRBD2. CDR3 length equals 16 residues. V lost 1 base and J lost 4; bases outside the gene matches: 7. Germline V CDR1 and CDR2: SGHRS, YFSETQ. DNA of the CDR3: TGCGCCAGCAGCTTGAGGCGGGGGGCCGAATACAATGAGCAGTTCTTC. It is translated as CASSLRRGAEYNEQFF.

This clonotype appeared many times. The rearrangement uses TRBV7-8 and TRBJ2-1; TRBD2 agrees at 11 bases. Looked up from germline, CDR1 is SGHVS and CDR2 is FQNEAQ. The CDR3 is made up of 18 amino acids. V shed 2 bases and J 0 bases; nucleotides not matched to a gene: 6. The CDR3 coding sequence is TGTGCCAGCAGCTTATATAGCGGGGGGGTTATCTCCTACAATGAGCAGTTCTTC. As protein: CASSLYSGGVISYNEQFF.

This clonotype was detected only a few times. The V and J genes are TRBV18 and TRBJ2-5; D is perhaps TRBD1 (6 bases). Germline assignment: CDR1 KGHSH and CDR2 LQKENI. V lost 6 bases and J 2 bases, leaving 19 bases between the germline ends. There are 16 residues in the CDR3. For the CDR3, the DNA is TGTGCCAGCTCCCGTGGCGTTCGACAGGCTCAAGAGACCCAGTACTTC. This codes for CASSRGVRQAQETQYF.

This clonotype was picked up many times. The chain uses TRBV2 and TRBJ2-1; 8 bases align to TRBD2. CDR3 size: 13 residues. The V gene end was trimmed by 6 bases and the J gene end by 7 bases; junction bases not matched to a gene: 5. Germline CDR1 reads SNHLY; CDR2 reads FYNNEI. The CDR3 DNA follows: TGTGCCAGCAGAAGCGGGAGTAAAAATGAGCAGTTCTTC. Translating it yields CASRSGSKNEQFF.

The gene calls are TRBV6-1 and TRBJ1-2, with unresolved D. Trimming took off 6 bases at V and 5 bases at J, with 19 bases between the two ends. Germline V CDR1 and CDR2: MNHNS, SASEGT. The CDR3 runs to 15 residues. As DNA, the CDR3 is TGTGCCAGCAGAGCGGACGGAACGGTGGGTTATGGCTACACCTTC. Protein sequence: CASRADGTVGYGYTF.

The V gene is TRBV4-1, the J gene TRBJ2-7; D is unclear. The germline V and J ends were trimmed by 4 bases and 5 bases, with 9 bases remaining between them. Germline V gene data show CDR1 as MGHRA and CDR2 as YSYEKL. The length of the CDR3 is 12 residues. CDR3 DNA sequence: TGCGCCAGCAGCCTCCACCGGGACGAGCAGTACTTC. Translation: CASSLHRDEQYF.

This clonotype was detected ten times or more. The genes are TRBV6-1 and TRBJ2-1, with 7 nucleotides matching TRBD1. The CDR3 runs 17 residues. With V trimmed by 6 bases and J by 7 bases, 18 bases remained unmatched. Germline V gene sequence: CDR1 MNHNS, CDR2 SASEGT. CDR3 residues: CASSIHSGQGVINEQFF. The CDR3 DNA reads TGTGCCAGCAGCATTCACTCTGGGCAGGGGGTGATTAATGAGCAGTTCTTC.

This clonotype was seen a handful of times. The V call is TRBV3-1, the J call TRBJ2-7; 10 nucleotides line up with TRBD2. Germline lookup yields CDR1 LGHDT and CDR2 YNNKEL (reference sequence). The CDR3 sequence is 17 residues long. J was trimmed by 4 bases and V by 5 bases; bases with no gene match: 14. CDR3 region: CASSAPRGRLAGYEQYF. The CDR3 DNA reads TGTGCCAGCAGCGCACCACGGGGGCGACTAGCGGGTTACGAGCAGTACTTC.

This clonotype turned up a few times. The chain has TRBV4-1 and TRBJ1-4, with unresolved D. This CDR3 has 16 amino acids. Germline CDR1 MGHRA, CDR2 YSYEKL. V was trimmed by 1 base and J by 2 bases, leaving 11 bases between them. The CDR3 protein is CASSQAAGSTNEKLFF. The CDR3 coding sequence is TGCGCCAGCAGCCAAGCGGCGGGCAGTACTAATGAAAAACTGTTTTTT.

This clonotype was recorded at least ten times. The chain joins TRBV2 to TRBJ1-5; the match to TRBD1 covers 10 bases. Germline trimming cut 7 bases from V and 1 base from J; bases unmatched to any gene: 13. CDR1 is SNHLY and CDR2 is FYNNEI in the germline V gene. The CDR3 length is 18 residues. The CDR3 DNA reads TGTGCCAGCATCCGGGACAGGGGCTCAAGACGAAGCAATCAGCCCCAGCATTTT. Protein sequence: CASIRDRGSRRSNQPQHF. The full variable domain, rest sourced from reference TRBV2 and TRBJ1-5, is EPEVTQTPSHQVTQMGQEVILRCVPISNHLYFYWYRQILGQKVEFLVSFYNNEISEKSEIFDDQFSVERPDGSNFTLKIRSTKLEDSAMYFCASIRDRGSRRSNQPQHFGDGTRLSIL.

This clonotype has ten or more counts. J is TRBJ2-3 and V is TRBV30; 7 bases line up with TRBD1. V lost 6 bases and J lost 5; bases outside the gene matches: 11. Germline CDR1 is GTSNPN and CDR2 is SVGIG (reference sequence). The CDR3 consists of 14 residues. CDR3 nucleotides: TGTGCCTGTCGACAGGGCCCGCAGAGAGATACGCAGTATTTT. Translating it yields CACRQGPQRDTQYF.

The chain links TRBV7-6 to TRBJ2-2; the match to TRBD2 covers 12 bases. The V gene's germline CDR1 is SGHVS and CDR2 FNYEAQ. The ends lost 1 base at V and 4 bases at J; junction bases unmatched: 7. This CDR3 is 18 amino acids long. The CDR3 region is CASSLGLAGELGTGELFF. Here the CDR3 DNA reads TGTGCCAGCAGCTTAGGACTAGCGGGAGAGTTGGGCACCGGGGAGCTGTTTTTT.

The rearrangement links TRBV15 to TRBJ2-2; the D is unclear. Trimming took off 0 bases at V and 1 base at J, with 15 bases between the two ends. The germline V gene has CDR1 LNHNV and CDR2 YYDKDF (reference sequence). The CDR3 has 18 amino acids. CDR3 sequence: CATSRDRSPTQNTGELFF. The CDR3 DNA is TGTGCCACCAGCAGAGATCGGTCCCCCACGCAGAACACCGGGGAGCTGTTTTTT. Drawing the rest from reference TRBV15 and TRBJ2-2, the complete variable domain is DAMVIQNPRYQVTQFGKPVTLSCSQTLNHNVMYWYQQKSSQAPKLLFHYYDKDFNNEADTPDNFQSRRPNTSFCFLDIRSPGLGDTAMYLCATSRDRSPTQNTGELFFGEGSRLTVL.

Only a few counts were recorded for this clonotype. The rearrangement joins TRBV12-3 or TRBV12-4 to TRBJ2-5, with D uncertain. There are 14 residues in the CDR3. V lost 1 base and J lost 2, with 8 bases in between. CDR3 loop: CASSLGLEQETQYF. CDR3 DNA: TGTGCCAGCAGTTTAGGGCTCGAGCAAGAGACCCAGTACTTC.

This clonotype was picked up a small number of times. V gene TRBV18 combines with J gene TRBJ2-7; the D is unclear. Per germline, CDR1 KGHSH and CDR2 LQKENI. The CDR3 loop spans 14 amino acids. V lost 6 bases to trimming and J lost 3 bases, with 15 bases between them. DNA of the CDR3: TGTGCCAGCTCTCCTCAACCTAGGGACTACGAGCAGTACTTC. Its protein is CASSPQPRDYEQYF.

This clonotype was seen many times. The chain carries TRBV7-3 and TRBJ1-2; D is unresolved. CDR1 is SGHTA and CDR2 is FQGTGA in the germline V gene. This CDR3 spans 13 amino acids. V was cut by 5 bases and J by 5 bases, with 12 bases left in between. The CDR3 spells CASSRTSGYGYTF. CDR3 DNA sequence: TGTGCCAGCAGCCGTACATCTGGTTATGGCTACACCTTC.

The table lists this clonotype with a few counts. The chain employs TRBV10-1 and TRBJ2-2, with D uncertain. Germline V lookup: CDR1 WNHNN, CDR2 SYGVQD (reference sequence). V was trimmed by 6 bases and J by 2 bases, leaving 10 bases between them. CDR3 size: 14 residues. CDR3 bases: TGCGCCAGCAGAATGACGACTAACACCGGGGAGCTGTTTTTT. Amino acids: CASRMTTNTGELFF.

A few counts support this clonotype. The chain is built from TRBV4-1 and TRBJ2-1, with TRBD2 identical over 9 bases. From germline, CDR1 is MGHRA and CDR2 YSYEKL. This CDR3 has 18 residues. V gave up 2 bases and J gave up 5 bases; unmatched junction bases: 13. CDR3 bases: TGCGCCAGCAGCCAATACTTTGTCGCGGGGGGGCGGGACAATGAGCAGTTCTTC. Translated, it gives CASSQYFVAGGRDNEQFF.

The rearrangement joins TRBV27 to TRBJ2-2, with 7 bases matching TRBD1. This CDR3 has 16 residues. The germline CDR1 and CDR2 sequences are MNHEY and SMNVEV (reference sequence). V lost 2 bases and J lost 4; bases outside the gene matches: 7. The CDR3 DNA sequence: TGTGCCAGCAGTTTACCTACAGGGGCGGGCACCGGGGAGCTGTTTTTT. It codes for CASSLPTGAGTGELFF.

This clonotype was counted many times. This chain links TRBV11-2 with TRBJ2-2; no clear D. This CDR3 is 14 amino acids long. The V and J ends lost 3 bases and 7 bases respectively, with 12 bases between them. Germline CDR1 and CDR2: SGHAT and FQNNGV. The CDR3 DNA sequence: TGTGCCAGCAGCTTTAAGGTGGTAGGCGGGGAGCTGTTTTTT. Translated: CASSFKVVGGELFF.

This clonotype was detected a few times. This chain connects TRBV4-1 to TRBJ2-7; unclear D gene. V was clipped by 8 bases and J by 3 bases, with 14 bases between them. The germline CDR1 and CDR2 sequences are MGHRA and YSYEKL. The CDR3 has 13 residues. The CDR3 nucleotides read TGCGCCAGCCTTGACGGGCACGGCTACGAGCAGTACTTC. Translating it yields CASLDGHGYEQYF.

This clonotype was picked up a small number of times. The chain joins TRBV13 to TRBJ2-1, with D unclear. CDR3 length equals 11 residues. The germline CDR1 and CDR2 sequences are PRHDT and FYEKMQ (reference sequence). V was clipped by 5 bases and J by 7 bases, with 6 bases between them. The CDR3 coding sequence is TGTGCCAGCAGCGCCTTAAATGAGCAGTTCTTC. As protein: CASSALNEQFF.

This clonotype was detected ten times or more. The V and J genes are TRBV30 and TRBJ1-1; no reliable D call. CDR3 length: 13 residues. Germline loops: CDR1 GTSNPN, CDR2 SVGIG (reference sequence). Trimming removed 3 bases from V and 2 bases from J, with 10 bases in between. The CDR3 coding sequence is TGTGCCTGGAGCGTAGACGTTAACACTGAAGCTTTCTTT. It is translated as CAWSVDVNTEAFF. Filled out from reference TRBV30 and TRBJ1-1, the complete variable domain reads SQTIHQWPATLVQPVGSPLSLECTVEGTSNPNLYWYRQAAGRGLQLLFYSVGIGQISSEVPQNLSASRPQDRQFILSSKKLLLSDSGFYLCAWSVDVNTEAFFGQGTRLTVV.

The V and J genes are TRBV19 and TRBJ2-1, with 7 bases that match TRBD1. The CDR3 has 14 residues. Germline V gene data show CDR1 as LNHDA and CDR2 as SQIVND (reference sequence). The trim removed 5 bases at V and 4 bases at J, leaving 5 bases unmatched. The CDR3 spells CASSDGTDYNEQFF. The CDR3 region has the DNA TGTGCCAGTAGTGACGGGACAGATTACAATGAGCAGTTCTTC.

The gene calls are TRBV5-1 and TRBJ2-7; the D is unclear. This CDR3 is built from 14 residues. Germline CDR1 and CDR2: SGHRS and YFSETQ. The V and J ends lost 0 bases and 1 base respectively, with 8 bases between them. The CDR3 spells CASSLVSVSYEQYF. In DNA form, the CDR3 reads TGCGCCAGCAGCTTGGTGTCAGTATCCTACGAGCAGTACTTC.

The chain is built from TRBV7-3 and TRBJ2-7, with TRBD2 matching 7 bases. Per germline, CDR1 SGHTA and CDR2 FQGTGA. This CDR3 is built from 14 residues. V lost 2 bases to trimming and J lost 3 bases; unmatched junction nucleotides: 4. The CDR3: CASSLLTGGYEQYF. Written as DNA, the CDR3 is TGTGCCAGCAGCTTATTAACGGGAGGCTACGAGCAGTACTTC.

The chain joins TRBV7-9 to TRBJ1-4; D perhaps matches TRBD1 (5 bases). The length of the CDR3 is 16 residues. V was cut by 5 bases and J by 4 bases, with 17 bases left in between. Germline CDR1 and CDR2: SEHNR and FQNEAQ (reference sequence). Here the CDR3 reads CASSPPLRQGNEKLFF. The CDR3 DNA follows: TGTGCCAGCAGCCCCCCTCTCCGGCAGGGTAATGAAAAACTGTTTTTT.

CDR3 amino acids: CASSWGSPNEKLFF. The CDR3 coding sequence is TGTGCCAGCAGCTGGGGCAGTCCTAATGAAAAACTGTTTTTT. J is TRBJ1-4 and V is TRBV7-9, with D possibly TRBD1 on 5 matching bases. V was shortened by 4 bases and J by 3 bases, with 9 bases between the two germline ends. The germline V gene has CDR1 SEHNR and CDR2 FQNEAQ (reference sequence). The CDR3 sequence is 14 residues long.